Listed below are T cell receptor beta chains from one sample, sequenced in a study of blood T cell repertoires in COVID-19. Repertoires were generated with immunoSEQ multiplex PCR, while TCRdb's copy carries only in-frame clones and drops some. The sample records tens of thousands of clones, 85% to 95% being singletons. Input material: peripheral blood. These receptors were taken from a human donor with active COVID-19. The donor label of this sample is uncertain. Each CDR3 is given with its conserved first and last residue. The D gene is left open where the match is weak. Clone size, where shown, is once, few, many, or a class for clones that have expanded.

J gene | clone size | D gene | V gene | CDR3 protein | CDR3 DNA
TRBJ2-1 | - | TRBD2 | TRBV27 | CASSRSGGYNEQFF | TGTGCCAGCAGTCGTAGCGGGGGATACAATGAGCAGTTCTTC
TRBJ2-5 | - | TRBD2 | TRBV7-2 | CASSRQTSGGQETQYF | TGTGCCAGCAGCCGCCAGACTAGCGGGGGGCAAGAGACCCAGTACTTC
TRBJ2-5 | - | - | TRBV6-5 | CASSYFKGGETQYF | TGTGCCAGCAGTTACTTCAAGGGGGGGGAGACCCAGTACTTC
TRBJ2-5 | - | - | TRBV24-1 | CATPRVGAQETQYF | TGTGCCACCCCCCGAGTAGGGGCTCAAGAGACCCAGTACTTC
TRBJ1-1 | - | - | TRBV2 | CASSGTVNTEAFF | TGTGCCAGCAGTGGGACAGTCAACACTGAAGCTTTCTTT
TRBJ1-2 | - | TRBD1 | TRBV3-1/TRBV3-2 | CASSQETGSWGYTF | TGTGCCAGCAGCCAAGAGACAGGGTCGTGGGGCTACACCTTC
TRBJ2-2 | - | - | TRBV5-5 | CASSPPSTTGLTGELFF | TGTGCCAGCAGCCCCCCTTCGACGACAGGTCTCACCGGGGAGCTGTTTTTT
TRBJ2-1 | - | TRBD2 | TRBV28 | CASSPHEGSGGRNEQFF | TGTGCCAGCAGTCCGCACGAGGGTAGCGGGGGGAGGAATGAGCAGTTCTTC
TRBJ1-1 | - | - | TRBV9 | CASSAGWKNTEAFF | TGTGCCAGCAGCGCAGGGTGGAAGAACACTGAAGCTTTCTTT
TRBJ2-5 | - | TRBD2 | TRBV29-1 | CSSHPGGAETQYF | TGCAGCTCTCACCCGGGAGGTGCGGAGACCCAGTACTTC
TRBJ1-5 | - | - | TRBV9 | CASSVAVFRWAGGGGNQPQHF | TGTGCCAGCAGCGTAGCGGTTTTTCGGTGGGCGGGGGGAGGTGGCAATCAGCCCCAGCATTTT
TRBJ2-7 | once | TRBD1 | TRBV2 | CASTGQGLPYEQYF | TGTGCCAGCACCGGACAGGGGTTACCCTACGAGCAGTACTTC
TRBJ1-4 | - | TRBD1 | TRBV9 | CASSPTGVREKLFF | TGTGCCAGCAGCCCAACAGGGGTTCGAGAAAAACTGTTTTTT
TRBJ1-1 | - | - | TRBV7-2 | CASSPRKGKNTEAFF | TGTGCCAGCAGCCCAAGAAAGGGGAAGAACACTGAAGCTTTCTTT
TRBJ1-5 | - | - | TRBV3-1/TRBV3-2 | CASSQATAPGHSNQPQHF | TGTGCCAGCAGCCAAGCTACTGCGCCGGGACATAGCAATCAGCCCCAGCATTTT
TRBJ2-7 | - | TRBD1 | TRBV19 | CASRLGQGINEQYF | TGTGCCAGCCGACTGGGACAGGGGATTAATGAGCAGTACTTC
TRBJ2-3 | - | TRBD2 | TRBV5-3 | CARSPDGRLAGGRYTDTQYF | TGTGCCAGAAGCCCGGACGGCCGACTAGCGGGGGGTAGGTACACAGATACGCAGTATTTT
TRBJ1-1 | - | - | TRBV5-1 | CASSPFSAQNTEAFF | TGCGCCAGCAGCCCCTTTAGTGCTCAGAACACTGAAGCTTTCTTT
TRBJ1-1 | once | - | TRBV9 | CASDYLGNIWGTEAFF | TGTGCCAGCGACTATCTCGGGAATATTTGGGGCACTGAAGCTTTCTTT
TRBJ2-3 | - | - | TRBV9 | CASSVVGGVTDTQYF | TGTGCCAGCAGCGTCGTAGGGGGGGTCACAGATACGCAGTATTTT
TRBJ2-7 | - | - | TRBV7-2 | CASRQKQGLVGSYEQYF | TGTGCCAGCAGGCAGAAACAGGGTTTGGTTGGGTCCTACGAGCAGTACTTC
TRBJ1-1 | - | - | TRBV2 | CASSKESNTEAFF | TGTGCCAGCAGTAAGGAGTCGAACACTGAAGCTTTCTTT
TRBJ1-4 | - | - | TRBV6-1 | CASSEQGGMGYLGEKLFF | TGTGCCAGCAGTGAACAGGGAGGAATGGGTTACCTGGGTGAAAAACTGTTTTTT
TRBJ1-2 | - | - | TRBV5-1 | CASSVATGLNYGYTF | TGCGCCAGCAGCGTCGCGACAGGATTGAACTATGGCTACACCTTC
TRBJ1-2 | - | - | TRBV5-6 | CASSPGVGAKTF | TGTGCCAGCAGCCCCGGTGTGGGGGCAAAAACCTTC
TRBJ1-5 | - | - | TRBV6-2/TRBV6-3 | CASSTTPLDAYSNQPQHF | TGTGCCAGCAGTACTACCCCCCTCGACGCTTATAGCAATCAGCCCCAGCATTTT
TRBJ2-7 | - | - | TRBV27 | CASSTGHSYEQYF | TGTGCCAGCAGTACCGGACACTCCTACGAGCAGTACTTC
TRBJ2-3 | - | TRBD1 | TRBV7-2 | CASSPGTGGSDTQYF | TGTGCCAGCAGCCCCGGGACAGGGGGCTCAGATACGCAGTATTTT
TRBJ1-5 | - | - | TRBV19 | CASSIYEGVNQPQHF | TGTGCCAGTAGTATATACGAGGGAGTAAATCAGCCCCAGCATTTT
TRBJ2-5 | once | - | TRBV5-4 | CASSGDRGNWETQYF | TGTGCCAGCAGCGGAGATAGAGGGAACTGGGAGACCCAGTACTTC
TRBJ1-6 | - | TRBD1 | TRBV2 | CASSEAGQGINNSPLHF | TGTGCCAGCAGTGAAGCGGGACAGGGGATAAATAATTCACCCCTCCACTTT
TRBJ1-2 | - | TRBD1 | TRBV6-4 | CASGRTGGVDGYTF | TGTGCCAGCGGGCGGACAGGGGGTGTGGATGGCTACACCTTC
TRBJ2-4 | - | TRBD1 | TRBV7-8 | CASSLEMGQGASNIQYF | TGTGCCAGCAGCTTAGAGATGGGACAGGGGGCAAGTAACATTCAGTACTTC
TRBJ1-2 | - | - | TRBV7-8 | CASSIKRGGGAFYGYTF | TGTGCCAGCAGCATTAAACGGGGCGGCGGGGCGTTTTATGGCTACACCTTC
TRBJ2-5 | - | TRBD2 | TRBV19 | CASSIAPSGGQTQYF | TGTGCCAGTAGTATAGCCCCATCGGGGGGACAGACCCAGTACTTC
TRBJ2-1 | once | TRBD1 | TRBV5-6 | CASSLPAGTANEQFF | TGTGCCAGCAGCTTACCTGCCGGGACAGCGAATGAGCAGTTCTTC
TRBJ1-1 | - | - | TRBV5-5 | CASSLDYQVNTEAFF | TGTGCCAGCAGCTTGGACTACCAAGTGAACACTGAAGCTTTCTTT
TRBJ2-1 | few | TRBD1 | TRBV6-4 | CASSDSDRGRGDDEQFF | TGTGCCAGCAGTGACTCGGACAGGGGGCGCGGAGACGATGAGCAGTTCTTC
TRBJ1-1 | - | - | TRBV5-8 | CASSLREWVNTEAFF | TGTGCCAGCAGCTTACGGGAATGGGTGAACACTGAAGCTTTCTTT
TRBJ2-7 | - | TRBD2 | TRBV6-6 | CASSYLAASYEQYF | TGTGCCAGCAGTTACCTAGCGGCGTCCTACGAGCAGTACTTC
TRBJ2-7 | - | TRBD1 | TRBV25-1 | CASRLDRGHEQYF | TGTGCCAGCAGATTAGACAGGGGCCACGAGCAGTACTTC
TRBJ1-4 | - | - | TRBV2 | CAGTRTVDEKLFF | TGTGCCGGTACCCGGACAGTCGATGAAAAACTGTTTTTT
TRBJ2-7 | - | - | TRBV6-5 | CASSYTPGDPYEQYF | TGTGCCAGCAGTTACACGCCAGGGGATCCCTACGAGCAGTACTTC
TRBJ1-4 | - | - | TRBV5-1 | CASRTGEKLFF | TGCGCCAGCAGAACGGGTGAAAAACTGTTTTTT
TRBJ2-1 | - | TRBD2 | TRBV18 | CASSPRLTSGGQNEQFF | TGTGCCAGCTCACCACGCCTAACTAGCGGGGGGCAGAATGAGCAGTTCTTC
TRBJ2-3 | - | TRBD2 | TRBV5-4 | CASSLGLGGRGTDTQYF | TGTGCCAGCAGCTTGGGGTTGGGGGGGAGAGGCACAGATACGCAGTATTTT
TRBJ2-3 | - | TRBD2 | TRBV3-1/TRBV3-2 | CASSVSGGAEDTQYF | TGTGCCAGCAGCGTCAGCGGGGGGGCCGAAGATACGCAGTATTTT
TRBJ2-1 | - | TRBD2 | TRBV5-4 | CASSLGLAWSSYNEQFF | TGTGCCAGCAGCTTGGGACTAGCGTGGAGCTCCTACAATGAGCAGTTCTTC
TRBJ1-1 | - | - | TRBV18 | CASSPLTDNTEAFF | TGTGCCAGCTCACCATTGACAGACAACACTGAAGCTTTCTTT
TRBJ2-2 | - | TRBD1 | TRBV10-2 | CASSTTGGGELFF | TGCGCCAGCAGTACTACAGGGGGCGGGGAGCTGTTTTTT
TRBJ2-6 | - | TRBD2 | TRBV19 | CASSTTWGGTNVLTF | TGTGCCAGTAGTACGACTTGGGGGGGGACCAACGTCCTGACTTTC
TRBJ1-2 | once | - | TRBV5-1 | CASSLFADGYTF | TGCGCCAGCAGCTTGTTTGCGGATGGCTACACCTTC
TRBJ2-7 | - | TRBD1 | TRBV2 | CAITEPDRARPLVMYF | TGTGCCATCACAGAACCGGACAGGGCGCGACCCCTAGTCATGTACTTC
TRBJ2-7 | - | - | TRBV28 | CASYSGTAYEQYF | TGTGCCAGTTATAGCGGGACAGCCTACGAGCAGTACTTC
TRBJ2-2 | - | TRBD1 | TRBV23-1 | CASSQSGQGNTGELFF | TGCGCCAGCAGTCAATCGGGACAGGGTAACACCGGGGAGCTGTTTTTT
TRBJ1-6 | - | TRBD1 | TRBV10-2 | CASSRGREGSPLHF | TGCGCCAGCAGTAGGGGGCGCGAGGGATCACCCCTCCACTTT
TRBJ2-5 | - | TRBD2 | TRBV5-4 | CASSGRTSGGQETQYF | TGTGCCAGCAGCGGCCGGACTAGCGGGGGACAAGAGACCCAGTACTTC
TRBJ1-2 | - | - | TRBV12-3/TRBV12-4 | CAIRKQARYGYTF | TGTGCCATCAGAAAGCAGGCGCGCTATGGCTACACCTTC
TRBJ2-3 | - | TRBD2 | TRBV6-6 | CASSYQLAGGPDTQYF | TGTGCCAGCAGTTACCAACTAGCGGGGGGGCCAGATACGCAGTATTTT